One and the same sample provided the 16 T cell receptor beta chains below, sequenced in a study of technical replicates of blood from a handful of donors. Sequencing used immunoSEQ multiplex PCR; TCRdb keeps in-frame clones, though not all of them. This table holds 65,000 to 85,000 clones, around 94% found once. The specimen was T cells isolated from PBMCs. These receptors were obtained from a human donor in good health.

J is TRBJ2-7 and V is TRBV20-1; D possibly corresponds to TRBD2 (5 bases). Trimming pared 3 bases from V and 2 bases from J, leaving 5 bases between. Per germline, CDR1 DFQATT and CDR2 SNEGSKA (reference sequence). The CDR3 covers 11 residues. The CDR3 DNA sequence: TGCAGTGCTAGCGGGGCCTACGAGCAGTACTTC. Translating it yields CSASGAYEQYF.

This sequence joins TRBV15 and TRBJ2-2; TRBD1 aligns across 7 bases. The CDR3 length is 14 residues. V lost 4 bases, J lost 5 bases, and 4 bases stayed unmatched. Looked up from germline, CDR1 is LNHNV and CDR2 is YYDKDF (reference sequence). The CDR3 protein is CATSINRGTGELFF. The CDR3 nucleotides are TGTGCCACCAGCATAAACAGGGGAACCGGGGAGCTGTTTTTT.

This clone came up once. This rearrangement joins TRBV5-1 to TRBJ1-2; 7 nucleotides match TRBD1. Looked up from germline, CDR1 is SGHRS and CDR2 is YFSETQ. V lost 4 bases to trimming and J lost 2 bases; unmatched junction nucleotides: 8. The CDR3 loop spans 15 amino acids. The CDR3 DNA follows: TGCGCCAGCAGCCCCGGGGACAGCTCGAACTATGGCTACACCTTC. Translating it yields CASSPGDSSNYGYTF.

The chain recombines TRBV29-1 with TRBJ1-4; perhaps TRBD1 as D (6 bases). The V gene lost 6 bases and the J gene lost 8 bases, with 16 bases spanning the gap. Germline V gene lookup returns CDR1 SQVTM and CDR2 ANQGSEA. The CDR3 loop spans 13 amino acids. The chain's CDR3 is CSVFTGTLEKLFF. CDR3 DNA: TGCAGCGTGTTCACAGGGACCTTAGAAAAACTGTTTTTT. The whole variable domain, filled in from reference TRBV29-1 and TRBJ1-4, reads SAVISQKPSRDICQRGTSLTIQCQVDSQVTMMFWYRQQPGQSLTLIATANQGSEATYESGFVIDKFPISRPNLTFSTLTVSNMSPEDSSIYLCSVFTGTLEKLFFGSGTQLSVL.

The chain carries TRBV30 and TRBJ1-2; no definite D call. CDR1 and CDR2 from the germline V gene are GTSNPN and SVGIG (reference sequence). The length of the CDR3 is 14 residues. V was pared by 0 bases and J by 3 bases, with 11 bases between. The CDR3 nucleotides are TGTGCCTGGAGTGTCACGGGTTCGGACTATGGCTACACCTTC. Translating gives CAWSVTGSDYGYTF.

The V and J genes are TRBV6-1 and TRBJ2-4; D is ambiguous. The CDR3 length is 15 residues. The V and J ends lost 3 bases and 0 bases respectively, with 9 bases between them. Germline CDR1 is MNHNS and CDR2 is SASEGT. The CDR3 nucleotides read TGTGCCAGCAGTGAGAGGAGTTTAGCCAAAAACATTCAGTACTTC. Protein sequence: CASSERSLAKNIQYF.

This chain connects TRBV6-5 to TRBJ1-2; D not certain. The V gene's germline CDR1 is MNHEY and CDR2 SVGAGI. The CDR3 is 15 residues long. V was pared by 0 bases and J by 6 bases, with 14 bases between. The CDR3 here is CASSYSPPRQHGYTF. The CDR3 DNA follows: TGTGCCAGCAGTTACTCACCCCCGAGACAACATGGCTACACCTTC.

This chain links TRBV9 with TRBJ2-7; possibly TRBD2 for D (5 bases). Trimming took 0 bases from V and 5 from J, leaving 15 bases between them. CDR3 size: 15 residues. The germline gives CDR1 SGDLS, CDR2 YYNGEE. The CDR3 bases are TGTGCCAGCAGCGTAGGAGGCGGCCCGGGGAACGAGCAGTACTTC. This codes for CASSVGGGPGNEQYF.

This chain uses TRBV7-9 with TRBJ1-1; maybe TRBD1 (5 bases). The germline V gene encodes CDR1 SEHNR and CDR2 FQNEAQ (reference sequence). The CDR3 sequence is 13 residues long. V was shortened by 9 bases and J by 0 bases, with 11 bases between the two germline ends. CDR3 sequence (DNA): TGTGCCAGTTCCAGGGTGATGAACACTGAAGCTTTCTTT. As protein: CASSRVMNTEAFF.

V usage is TRBV7-9 and J usage is TRBJ2-5, with 8 bases matching TRBD1. The length of the CDR3 is 13 residues. V lost 2 bases, J lost 5 bases, and 1 base stayed unmatched. CDR1 and CDR2 (germline): SEHNR, FQNEAQ (reference sequence). Here the CDR3 DNA reads TGTGCCAGCAGCTTAAGGGACAGGGAGACCCAGTACTTC. This codes for CASSLRDRETQYF.

This chain links TRBV6-6 with TRBJ2-7; D perhaps matches TRBD2 (5 bases). V was clipped by 8 bases and J by 6 bases, with 14 bases between them. There are 12 residues in the CDR3. Germline V gives CDR1 MNHNY, CDR2 SVGAGI (reference sequence). The DNA for the CDR3 is TGTGCCAGCCATACCCGGGGTACCGAGCAGTACTTC. As protein: CASHTRGTEQYF.

This chain uses TRBV6-5 with TRBJ2-3; 7 bases line up with TRBD2. The CDR3 runs to 13 residues. V lost 5 bases, J lost 8 bases, and 7 bases stayed unmatched. In germline, CDR1 is MNHEY, CDR2 SVGAGI. The CDR3 loop is CASSSGGGGTQYF. The DNA of the CDR3 is TGTGCCAGCAGTAGTGGCGGCGGGGGTACGCAGTATTTT.

A single count supports this clone. The rearrangement joins TRBV9 to TRBJ2-4; the match to TRBD1 covers 7 bases. This CDR3 contains 14 residues. Germline CDR1 reads SGDLS; CDR2 reads YYNGEE. V was pared by 0 bases and J by 5 bases, with 2 bases of the junction left unmatched. DNA for the CDR3: TGTGCCAGCAGCGTAGGTACAGGGGAAAACATTCAGTACTTC. As protein: CASSVGTGENIQYF.

In the case of this clone: Relative to the germline gene, one junction end is altered; a read error may explain this. The gene calls are TRBV19 and TRBJ2-3, with a tentative D call TRBD1 (6 bases). The germline V gene encodes CDR1 LNHDA and CDR2 SQIVND (reference sequence). This CDR3 has 14 residues. CDR3 bases: TGTGCCAGTAGTAGTCAGGGGTCCACAGTTACGCAGTATTTT. It encodes CASSSQGSTVTQYF.

In its sample, this clone was seen once. This chain connects TRBV9 to TRBJ2-3, with 12 positions matching TRBD2. The CDR3 runs 16 residues. Germline V gives CDR1 SGDLS, CDR2 YYNGEE. Germline trimming cut 3 bases from V and 4 bases from J; bases unmatched to any gene: 6. The CDR3 bases are TGTGCCAGCAGCGAGGGGACTAGCGGGTGGGCAGATACGCAGTATTTT. This encodes CASSEGTSGWADTQYF. The complete variable domain, with remaining parts taken from reference TRBV9 and TRBJ2-3, reads DSGVTQTPKHLITATGQRVTLRCSPRSGDLSVYWYQQSLDQGLQFLIQYYNGEERAKGNILERFSAQQFPDLHSELNLSSLELGDSALYFCASSEGTSGWADTQYFGPGTRLTVL.

The chain uses TRBV19 and TRBJ2-2; 7 nucleotides match TRBD1. Looked up from germline, CDR1 is LNHDA and CDR2 is SQIVND (reference sequence). The CDR3 totals 14 residues. Unmatched junction bases numbered 3, after V lost 6 bases and J lost 2 bases. CDR3 sequence reads: CASRDRRNTGELFF. CDR3 nucleotides: TGTGCCAGTAGGGACAGGCGAAACACCGGGGAGCTGTTTTTT.